Below are 4 T cell receptor beta chains sequenced from a single sample in a study of OX40 agonist ivuxolimab in advanced cancers. The protocol was immunoSEQ multiplex PCR, while the TCRdb copy is restricted to in-frame clones and leaves out a portion. Of 60,000 to 70,000 clones in the sample, roughly 82% were seen once. Specimen: CD4+ or CD8+ T cells sorted from blood, collected in a trial of the OX40 agonist ivuxolimab. The receptors were sampled from an adult with an advanced solid tumor such as melanoma, head and neck, liver or kidney cancer.

This rearrangement joins TRBV7-2 to TRBJ1-4, with 8 bases identical to TRBD1. The J segment lost 3 bases and the V segment lost 5 bases, leaving 11 bases of the junction unmatched. Looked up from germline, CDR1 is SGHTA and CDR2 is FQGNSA. The CDR3 is made up of 17 amino acids. CDR3 sequence reads: CASSVQGTGASNEKLFF. CDR3 in DNA: TGTGCCAGCAGCGTACAGGGGACAGGCGCGTCTAATGAAAAACTGTTTTTT.

This clone was picked up one time. The chain carries TRBV29-1 and TRBJ2-1; TRBD2 agrees at 8 bases. Germline V gene lookup returns CDR1 SQVTM and CDR2 ANQGSEA. The J segment lost 2 bases and the V segment lost 4 bases, leaving 4 bases of the junction unmatched. The CDR3 runs to 14 residues. In DNA form, the CDR3 reads TGCAGCGTTGTGCGGGAGGAGGCCTACAATGAGCAGTTCTTC. Its translation: CSVVREEAYNEQFF.

The chain is built from TRBV29-1 and TRBJ2-7, with TRBD2 as a possible D gene (6 bases). The V gene lost 3 bases and the J gene lost 6 bases, with 12 bases spanning the gap. The V gene's germline CDR1 is SQVTM and CDR2 ANQGSEA. CDR3 size: 12 residues. The CDR3 nucleotides are TGCAGCGTTGATTTGCGGGGAACCGAGCAGTACTTC. Translated, it gives CSVDLRGTEQYF.

V is TRBV27 and J is TRBJ2-3, with D possibly matching TRBD1 (6 bases). Trimming shortened V by 4 bases and J by 2 bases, and 13 bases separated the two germline ends. CDR1 is MNHEY, CDR2 SMNVEV, per germline (reference sequence). CDR3 length: 15 residues. In DNA form, the CDR3 reads TGTGCCAGCAGTTGGGGACATAGTCTCACAGATACGCAGTATTTT. Translating gives CASSWGHSLTDTQYF.